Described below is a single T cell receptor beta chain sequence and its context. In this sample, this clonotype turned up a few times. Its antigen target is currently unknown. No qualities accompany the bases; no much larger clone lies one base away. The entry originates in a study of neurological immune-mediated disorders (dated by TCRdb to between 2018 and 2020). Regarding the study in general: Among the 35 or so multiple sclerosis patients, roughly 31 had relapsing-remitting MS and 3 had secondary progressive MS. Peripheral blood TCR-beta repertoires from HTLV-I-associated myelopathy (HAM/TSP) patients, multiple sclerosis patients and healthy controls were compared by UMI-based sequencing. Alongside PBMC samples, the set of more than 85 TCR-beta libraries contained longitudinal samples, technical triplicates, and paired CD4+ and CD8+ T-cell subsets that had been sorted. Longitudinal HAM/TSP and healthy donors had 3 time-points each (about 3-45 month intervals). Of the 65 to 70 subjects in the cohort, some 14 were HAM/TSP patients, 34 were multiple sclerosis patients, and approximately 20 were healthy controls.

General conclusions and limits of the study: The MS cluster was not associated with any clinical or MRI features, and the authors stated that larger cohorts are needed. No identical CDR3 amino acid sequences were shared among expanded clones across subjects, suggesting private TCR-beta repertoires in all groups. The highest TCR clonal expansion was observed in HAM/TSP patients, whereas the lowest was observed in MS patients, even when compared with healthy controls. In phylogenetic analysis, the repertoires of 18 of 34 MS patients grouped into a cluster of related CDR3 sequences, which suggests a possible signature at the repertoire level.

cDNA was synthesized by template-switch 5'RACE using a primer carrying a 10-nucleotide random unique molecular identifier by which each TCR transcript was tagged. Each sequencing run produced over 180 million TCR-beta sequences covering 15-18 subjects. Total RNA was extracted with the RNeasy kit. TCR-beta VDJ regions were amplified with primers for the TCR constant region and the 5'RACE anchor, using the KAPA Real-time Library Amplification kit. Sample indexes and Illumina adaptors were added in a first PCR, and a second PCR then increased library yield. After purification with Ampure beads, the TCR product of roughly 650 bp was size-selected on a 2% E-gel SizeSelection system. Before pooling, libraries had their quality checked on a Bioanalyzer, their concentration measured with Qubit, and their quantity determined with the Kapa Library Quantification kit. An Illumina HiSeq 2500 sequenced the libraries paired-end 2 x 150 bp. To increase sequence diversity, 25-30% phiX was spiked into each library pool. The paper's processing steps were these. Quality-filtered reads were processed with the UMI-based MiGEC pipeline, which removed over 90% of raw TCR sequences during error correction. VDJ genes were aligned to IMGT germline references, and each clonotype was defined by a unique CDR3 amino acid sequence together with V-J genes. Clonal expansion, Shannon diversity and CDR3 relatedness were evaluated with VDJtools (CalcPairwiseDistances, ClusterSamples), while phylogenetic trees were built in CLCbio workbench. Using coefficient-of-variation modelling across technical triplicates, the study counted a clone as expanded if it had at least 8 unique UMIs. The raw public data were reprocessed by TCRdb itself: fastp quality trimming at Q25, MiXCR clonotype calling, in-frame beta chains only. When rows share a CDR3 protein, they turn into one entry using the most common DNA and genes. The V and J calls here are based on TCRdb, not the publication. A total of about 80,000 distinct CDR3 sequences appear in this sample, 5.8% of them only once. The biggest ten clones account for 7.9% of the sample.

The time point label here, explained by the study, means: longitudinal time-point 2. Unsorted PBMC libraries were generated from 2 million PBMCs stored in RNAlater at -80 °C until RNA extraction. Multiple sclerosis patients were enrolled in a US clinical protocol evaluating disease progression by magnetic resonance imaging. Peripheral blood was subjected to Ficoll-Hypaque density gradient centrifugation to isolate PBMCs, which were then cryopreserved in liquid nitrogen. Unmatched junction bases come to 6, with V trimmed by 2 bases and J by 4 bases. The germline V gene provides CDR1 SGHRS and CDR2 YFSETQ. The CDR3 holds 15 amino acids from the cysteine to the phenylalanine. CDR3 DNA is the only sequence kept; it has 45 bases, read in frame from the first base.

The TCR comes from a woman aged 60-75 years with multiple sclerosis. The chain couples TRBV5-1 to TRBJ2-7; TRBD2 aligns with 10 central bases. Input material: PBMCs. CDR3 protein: CASSFSSGGGYEQYF. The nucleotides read TGCGCCAGCAGCTTTTCTAGCGGGGGCGGTTACGAGCAGTACTTC.